This T cell receptor (beta chain) was identified during a study of OX40 agonist ivuxolimab in advanced cancers. Germline lookup yields CDR1 LNHDA and CDR2 SQIVND (reference sequence). V lost 5 bases and J lost 1; bases outside the gene matches: 6. The CDR3 spans 16 residues. Method: immunoSEQ multiplex PCR; TCRdb's copy keeps in-frame clones and lacks some. Here the sample spans some 41,000 clones, roughly 90% being singletons. The sequence was collected from an adult with an advanced solid tumor such as melanoma, head and neck, liver or kidney cancer. Sequenced here: CD4+ or CD8+ T cells sorted from blood, sampled in a trial of the OX40 agonist ivuxolimab. The rearrangement links TRBV19 to TRBJ1-4; 8 positions agree with TRBD1. The CDR3 loop is CASSVGQGRTNEKLFF. The CDR3 bases are TGTGCCAGTAGTGTCGGACAGGGTAGAACTAATGAAAAACTGTTTTTT.